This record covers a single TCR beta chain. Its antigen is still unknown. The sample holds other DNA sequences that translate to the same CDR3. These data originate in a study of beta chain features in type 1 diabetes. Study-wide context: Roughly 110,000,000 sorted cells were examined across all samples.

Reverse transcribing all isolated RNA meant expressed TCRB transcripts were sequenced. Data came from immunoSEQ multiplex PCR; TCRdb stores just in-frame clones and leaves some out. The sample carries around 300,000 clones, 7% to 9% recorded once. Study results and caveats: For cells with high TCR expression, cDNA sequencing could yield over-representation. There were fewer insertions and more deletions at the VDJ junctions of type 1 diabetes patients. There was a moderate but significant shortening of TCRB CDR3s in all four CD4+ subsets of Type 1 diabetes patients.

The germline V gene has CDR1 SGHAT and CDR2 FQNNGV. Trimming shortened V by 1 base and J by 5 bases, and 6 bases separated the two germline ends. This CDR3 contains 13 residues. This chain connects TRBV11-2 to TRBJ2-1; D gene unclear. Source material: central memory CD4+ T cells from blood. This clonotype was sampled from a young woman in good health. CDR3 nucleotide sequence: TGTGCCAGCAGCTTAGGGTTAGACAATGAGCAGTTCTTC. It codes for CASSLGLDNEQFF.